This T cell receptor (beta chain) was profiled in a study of T cells in localized non-small cell lung cancer. Study-level results: Higher blood T cell density went with longer overall survival.

Germline V gene lookup returns CDR1 LNHDA and CDR2 SQIVND (reference sequence). The V gene lost 5 bases and the J gene lost 4 bases, with 15 bases spanning the gap. The CDR3 covers 15 residues. A word on this clone: The target antigen is unknown.

The data were produced by immunoSEQ multiplex PCR, yet TCRdb's version contains in-frame clones alone and is incomplete. Of some 90,000 clones in the sample, roughly 86% were seen once. The sample was peripheral blood, taken before any cancer treatment. This TCR came from a man between 35 and 75 years old with stage I squamous cell lung carcinoma. The chain is built from TRBV19 and TRBJ1-5; D is unresolved. CDR3 bases: TGTGCCAGTAGTTGGGCCTCCGGAGGGAATCAGCCCCAGCATTTT. This codes for CASSWASGGNQPQHF.